This T cell receptor beta chain appears in the sequencing data of a study of blood T cells in healthy people across ages. Study-wide results and limits: Naive T cell percentage showed a strong correlation with TCR beta diversity. It was the long-lived donors that had more naive CD4+ cells and higher diversity than aged donors.

Primers used in a second PCR of roughly 6 to 11 cycles were a sample-barcoded 5' primer and a J-beta primer mix. TCRdb redid the calling of the 5' RACE reads with MiXCR, one entry per CDR3 protein. This sample has more than 600,000 distinct CDR3 sequences, with approximately 25% found just once. Only a few counts were recorded for this clonotype. Its antigen is currently unknown. V lost 3 bases and J lost 2, with 11 bases in between. The CDR3 has 14 residues. CDR1 is SEHNR, CDR2 FQNEAQ, per germline (reference sequence). In addition, the sample was reused for a study of T cells of mothers and their children. From that study: The donor cohort consisted of three healthy Caucasian mothers and their six children. There were over 9.5 million TCR beta CDR3 reads from each mother and around 2.7 million from each child.

The sample taken for sequencing was blood. The chain employs TRBV7-9 and TRBJ2-7; D is tentatively TRBD1 or TRBD2 (5 bases each). This sequence originates from a boy aged 5-17 years in good health. The CDR3 sequence: CASSFRDGPYEQYF. In nucleotides, the CDR3 is TGTGCCAGCAGCTTCCGGGACGGCCCCTACGAGCAGTACTTC.